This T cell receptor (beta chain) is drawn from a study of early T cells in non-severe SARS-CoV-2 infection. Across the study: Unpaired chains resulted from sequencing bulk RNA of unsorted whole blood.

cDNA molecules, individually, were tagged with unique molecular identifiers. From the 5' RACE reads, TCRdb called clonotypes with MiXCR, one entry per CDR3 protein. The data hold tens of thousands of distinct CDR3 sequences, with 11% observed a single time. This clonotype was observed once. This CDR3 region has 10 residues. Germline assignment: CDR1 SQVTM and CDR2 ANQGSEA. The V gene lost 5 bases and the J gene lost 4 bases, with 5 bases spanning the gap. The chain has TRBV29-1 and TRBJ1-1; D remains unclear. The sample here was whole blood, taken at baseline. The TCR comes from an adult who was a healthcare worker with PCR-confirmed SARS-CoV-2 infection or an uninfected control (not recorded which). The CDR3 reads CSVLGTEAFF. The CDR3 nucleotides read TGCAGCGTTTTAGGCACTGAAGCTTTCTTT.